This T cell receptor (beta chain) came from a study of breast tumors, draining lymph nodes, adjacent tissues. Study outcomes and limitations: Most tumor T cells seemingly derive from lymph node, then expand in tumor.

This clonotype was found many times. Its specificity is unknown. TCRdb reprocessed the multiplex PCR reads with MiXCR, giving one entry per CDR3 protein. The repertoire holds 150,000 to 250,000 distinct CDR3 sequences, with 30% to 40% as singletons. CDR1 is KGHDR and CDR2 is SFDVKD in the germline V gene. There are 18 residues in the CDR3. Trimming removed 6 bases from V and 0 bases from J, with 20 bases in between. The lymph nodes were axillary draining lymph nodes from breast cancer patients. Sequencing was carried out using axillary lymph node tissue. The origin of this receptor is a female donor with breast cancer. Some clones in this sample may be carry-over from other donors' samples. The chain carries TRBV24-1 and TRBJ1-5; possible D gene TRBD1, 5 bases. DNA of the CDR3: TGTGCCACCAGTCCGACCCCGGGACTCCAAGGTAGCAATCAGCCCCAGCATTTT. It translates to CATSPTPGLQGSNQPQHF.